The next 10 T cell receptor beta chains were all read from a single sample in a study of blood T cell dynamics during melanoma immunotherapy. Time point meaning: week 3, after first cycle of checkpoint inhibitor. Measured with immunoSEQ multiplex PCR; TCRdb has only the in-frame clones, and not every one. The sample lists more than 10,000 clones; around nine tenths were seen once. The material was effector memory CD8+ T cells from blood, obtained from a patient treated with checkpoint blockade. Receptors were obtained from a human donor with melanoma.

The rearrangement joins TRBV10-2 to TRBJ2-7; TRBD2 agrees at 12 bases. In germline, CDR1 is WSHSY, CDR2 SAAADI. Trimming took 6 bases from V and 5 from J; bases not matched to a gene: 5. There are 14 residues in the CDR3. The CDR3 spells CASRSTSGSNEQYF. The CDR3, as DNA: TGCGCCAGCAGATCGACTAGCGGGAGTAACGAGCAGTACTTC.

This sequence joins TRBV11-1 and TRBJ2-5; D gene unclear. The CDR3 contains 12 residues. CDR1 is SGHAT and CDR2 is FQDESV in the germline V gene (reference sequence). Trimming pared 5 bases from V and 4 bases from J, leaving 8 bases between. CDR3 protein: CASSLFPETQYF. DNA for the CDR3: TGTGCCAGCAGCCTTTTTCCAGAGACCCAGTACTTC.

V and J are TRBV13 and TRBJ2-1, with 15 bases aligning to TRBD2. CDR1 is PRHDT, CDR2 FYEKMQ, per germline (reference sequence). The V gene end was trimmed by 5 bases and the J gene end by 15 bases; junction bases not matched to a gene: 11. This CDR3 spans 15 amino acids. The CDR3 sequence: CASSPRTSGRDVTFF. The CDR3 DNA is TGTGCCAGCAGCCCTCGGACTAGCGGGAGGGATGTAACGTTCTTC.

The genes are TRBV27 and TRBJ2-7, with 9 bases that match TRBD1. The CDR3 is 14 amino acids. The germline V gene has CDR1 MNHEY and CDR2 SMNVEV (reference sequence). J was trimmed by 5 bases and V by 6 bases; bases with no gene match: 8. CDR3 sequence (DNA): TGTGCCAGCAGGGACGGACAGGGGACCCACGAGCAGTACTTC. Its protein product is CASRDGQGTHEQYF.

The rearrangement links TRBV28 to TRBJ1-1, with 9 bases that match TRBD1. CDR1 MDHEN and CDR2 SYDVKM come from the germline V gene. After removal of 6 bases from V and 4 bases from J, the junction contained 12 bases not matched to a gene. This CDR3 is built from 16 residues. CDR3 nucleotides: TGTGCCAGCAGGGAAACAGGGGGCCGGCGTGGCACTGAAGCTTTCTTT. It codes for CASRETGGRRGTEAFF.

The chain links TRBV15 to TRBJ1-5; D is possibly TRBD1 (6 bases). This CDR3 has 15 residues. Germline V CDR1 and CDR2: LNHNV, YYDKDF (reference sequence). Trimming removed 7 bases at V and 1 base at J, with 14 bases between. CDR3 nucleotides: TGTGCCACCAACGAACCGGGGGCGAGCAATCAGCCCCAGCATTTT. Translated, it gives CATNEPGASNQPQHF.

The rearrangement joins TRBV5-5 to TRBJ2-3, with TRBD1 as a possible D gene (5 bases). The germline V and J ends were trimmed by 0 bases and 3 bases, with 14 bases remaining between them. Germline assignment: CDR1 SGHKS and CDR2 YYEKEE (reference sequence). This CDR3 is 16 amino acids long. CDR3 region: CASSLDQGTATDTQYF. In DNA form, the CDR3 reads TGTGCCAGCAGCTTGGATCAGGGTACTGCGACAGATACGCAGTATTTT.

The chain carries TRBV28 and TRBJ1-2; possible D gene TRBD1, 5 bases. The CDR3 covers 13 residues. Trimming removed 6 bases from V and 0 bases from J, with 8 bases in between. Germline CDR1 MDHEN, CDR2 SYDVKM. The CDR3 region is CASRAGSNYGYTF. The CDR3 DNA is TGTGCCAGCAGAGCAGGGTCTAACTATGGCTACACCTTC.

This clone appeared a single time. V usage is TRBV6-5 and J usage is TRBJ2-1, with D hard to call. The CDR3 consists of 11 residues. V shed 4 bases and J shed 4 bases, with 2 bases lying between them. Germline CDR1 MNHEY, CDR2 SVGAGI. The CDR3 coding sequence is TGTGCCAGCAGTTTTTACAATGAGCAGTTCTTC. Translated, it gives CASSFYNEQFF.

This sequence joins TRBV5-1 and TRBJ1-2; possibly TRBD1 for D (5 bases). The CDR3 extends over 16 amino acids. The V end was cut by 0 bases, the J end by 1 base, with 13 bases between. Germline lookup yields CDR1 SGHRS and CDR2 YFSETQ. The CDR3 is CASSLEAGTINYGYTF. As DNA, the CDR3 is TGCGCCAGCAGCTTGGAGGCAGGGACTATTAACTATGGCTACACCTTC.